Listed here are 30 T cell receptor beta chains from one sample, sequenced in a study of T-cell memory formation after mild COVID-19. TCRdb reprocessed the 5' RACE reads via MiXCR and lists one record per CDR3 protein. The sample consists of about 170,000 distinct CDR3 sequences, approximately 13% of them appearing once. Sequencing used PBMCs or a T cell subset sorted from them (not recorded which). These receptors all come from a man younger than 30 who had mild COVID-19 (a few samples of this study predate the infection). Cell type and time point are not known.

The sample holds a few counts of this clonotype. This rearrangement joins TRBV29-1 to TRBJ2-7; 11 bases map to TRBD1. The CDR3 length is 15 residues. Losses at the gene ends were 4 bases for V and 5 bases for J; bases not matched to a gene: 10. The V gene's germline CDR1 is SQVTM and CDR2 ANQGSEA. As DNA, the CDR3 is TGCAGCGTTGGCGGACAGGGGGCCAGTAACGACGAGCAGTACTTC. The encoded protein is CSVGGQGASNDEQYF.

This clonotype came up many times. V usage is TRBV6-5 and J usage is TRBJ2-3; no definite D call. Germline V lookup: CDR1 MNHEY, CDR2 SVGAGI. The germline V and J ends were trimmed by 4 bases and 7 bases, with 15 bases remaining between them. The CDR3 consists of 14 residues. The CDR3 loop reads CASSSLLDGNTQYF. The CDR3 bases are TGTGCCAGCAGTTCTCTCTTGGACGGAAATACGCAGTATTTT.

This clonotype was recorded a few times. CDR3 sequence: CASSSTGKSPLHF. The CDR3 nucleotides read TGTGCCAGCAGCTCGACAGGGAAGTCACCCCTCCACTTT. This chain joins TRBV7-2 and TRBJ1-6; 7 bases match TRBD1. CDR3 length equals 13 residues. The germline V gene encodes CDR1 SGHTA and CDR2 FQGNSA. The J segment lost 10 bases and the V segment lost 4 bases, leaving 4 bases of the junction unmatched.

The chain is built from TRBV2 and TRBJ2-7, with 10 bases that match TRBD1. CDR1 is SNHLY, CDR2 FYNNEI, per germline. This CDR3 spans 12 amino acids. The CDR3 sequence is CASSEEGTGDDV. The CDR3 region has the DNA TGTGCCAGCAGTGAAGAAGGGACAGGGGATGACGTC.

This clonotype has only a few counts. CDR3 in amino acids: CSAAGGRFQETQYF. CDR3 nucleotide sequence: TGCAGCGCCGCAGGGGGACGATTCCAAGAGACCCAGTACTTC. The chain joins TRBV29-1 to TRBJ2-5; 7 bases map to TRBD1. CDR3 size: 14 residues. Per the germline V gene, CDR1 is SQVTM and CDR2 is ANQGSEA. Unmatched junction bases numbered 9, after V lost 7 bases and J lost 1 base.

This chain uses TRBV20-1 with TRBJ2-5; 16 bases fit TRBD2. Germline V gives CDR1 DFQATT, CDR2 SNEGSKA (reference sequence). The J segment lost 5 bases and the V segment lost 1 base, leaving 4 bases of the junction unmatched. CDR3 length equals 16 residues. CDR3 region: CSARAPGLAGGETQYF. In nucleotides, the CDR3 is TGCAGTGCTAGAGCTCCGGGACTAGCGGGAGGGGAGACCCAGTACTTC.

This clonotype was detected many times. CDR3 nucleotides: TGCAGTGCTCGGCTAGCGGGGACTAGCACAGATACGCAGTATTTT. It yields the protein CSARLAGTSTDTQYF. The J gene is TRBJ2-3, the V gene TRBV20-1, with 9 nucleotides matching TRBD2. This CDR3 is 15 amino acids long. V was clipped by 5 bases and J by 0 bases; unmatched bases: 6. Per germline, CDR1 DFQATT and CDR2 SNEGSKA (reference sequence).

This chain uses TRBV5-1 with TRBJ1-3, with D possibly matching TRBD1 (6 bases). CDR3 size: 14 residues. Germline-derived CDR1 and CDR2 are SGHRS and YFSETQ. The ends were cut back, 2 bases at V and 2 bases at J, with 8 bases in the middle. For the CDR3, the DNA is TGCGCCAGCAGCTTCGGACAGACTGGAAACACCATATATTTT. This translates into CASSFGQTGNTIYF.

This clonotype showed up many times. J is TRBJ1-6 and V is TRBV20-1; 9 bases map to TRBD1. The CDR3 extends over 14 amino acids. V dropped 5 bases and J dropped 10; count of bases not matched to a gene: 9. Germline assignment: CDR1 DFQATT and CDR2 SNEGSKA (reference sequence). CDR3 nucleotides: TGCAGTGCTTCCTCCGGGACAGGGTACTCACCCCTCCACTTT. Its translation: CSASSGTGYSPLHF.

The chain uses TRBV6-2 or TRBV6-3 and TRBJ1-2, with a weak D call TRBD1 (5 bases). V was trimmed by 2 bases and J by 7 bases, leaving 17 bases between them. This CDR3 has 15 residues. Per the germline V gene, CDR1 is MNHEY and CDR2 is SVGEGT. CDR3 DNA: TGTGCCAGCAGTTACGGATCCACCCTAGGGGTTGGCTACACCTTC. Translated: CASSYGSTLGVGYTF.

This clonotype was seen only a few times. The chain recombines TRBV29-1 with TRBJ1-5, with a tentative D call TRBD1 (5 bases). Trimming removed 2 bases from V and 7 bases from J, with 12 bases in between. The CDR3 is 13 residues long. Germline CDR1 and CDR2: SQVTM and ANQGSEA. DNA of the CDR3: TGCAGCGTTGAAATAGGGGAAGGCCAGCCCCAGCATTTT. This translates into CSVEIGEGQPQHF.

This clonotype came up a few times. The chain is built from TRBV10-3 and TRBJ2-3; D uncertain. The germline gives CDR1 ENHRY, CDR2 SYGVKD. V gave up 6 bases and J gave up 4 bases, with 8 bases separating them. This CDR3 spans 12 amino acids. CDR3 amino acids: CAIRGTSDTQYF. The CDR3 DNA reads as TGTGCCATCAGAGGAACCTCAGATACGCAGTATTTT.

This clonotype was detected a few times. This chain connects TRBV29-1 to TRBJ1-1; 7 nucleotides agree with TRBD1. Germline V gene data show CDR1 as SQVTM and CDR2 as ANQGSEA. CDR3 length equals 13 residues. V gave up 5 bases and J gave up 7 bases; unmatched junction bases: 10. CDR3 sequence reads: CSVCDRDGFEAFF. The CDR3 region has the DNA TGCAGCGTTTGTGACAGGGATGGGTTTGAAGCTTTCTTT.

The rearrangement joins TRBV18 to TRBJ2-5; the D call may be TRBD1 or TRBD2 (5 bases each). This CDR3 spans 14 amino acids. Germline CDR1 reads KGHSH; CDR2 reads LQKENI. Deletions cut 3 bases from V and 3 bases from J, with 11 bases between. The CDR3 here is CASSPTQGEETQYF. The CDR3 region has the DNA TGTGCCAGCTCACCTACCCAGGGAGAAGAGACCCAGTACTTC.

The V call is TRBV7-9, the J call TRBJ1-3; tentative D call: TRBD1 (5 bases). Trimming took off 5 bases at V and 0 bases at J, with 17 bases between the two ends. This CDR3 is built from 17 residues. Looked up from germline, CDR1 is SEHNR and CDR2 is FQNEAQ (reference sequence). CDR3 sequence reads: CASSQTTDRFSGNTIYF. The DNA for the CDR3 is TGTGCCAGCAGCCAAACTACCGACAGATTCTCTGGAAACACCATATATTTT.

This clonotype has at least ten counts. V gene TRBV27 combines with J gene TRBJ2-3; D is perhaps TRBD1 or TRBD2 (6 bases each). In germline, CDR1 is MNHEY, CDR2 SMNVEV (reference sequence). The CDR3 has 14 residues. V lost 6 bases and J 3 bases, leaving 13 bases between the germline ends. The DNA of the CDR3 is TGTGCCAGCAGCCATGGGGGGCTAACAGATACGCAGTATTTT. Translation gives CASSHGGLTDTQYF.

This clonotype was recorded a few times. The rearrangement links TRBV6-1 to TRBJ1-4; tentative D call: TRBD1 (5 bases). The CDR3 is made up of 12 amino acids. The germline V gene encodes CDR1 MNHNS and CDR2 SASEGT. Trimming removed 3 bases at V and 12 bases at J, with 11 bases between. The CDR3 DNA reads as TGTGCCAGCAGTGACTTCACCAGGGAACTGTTTTTT. Translating gives CASSDFTRELFF.

The rearrangement uses TRBV24-1 and TRBJ2-5, with 11 bases lining up with TRBD2. The CDR3 is 16 residues long. Trimming removed 4 bases from V and 4 bases from J; junction bases left unmatched: 7. Germline CDR1 is KGHDR and CDR2 is SFDVKD. CDR3 amino acids: CATSETGTSGGETQYF. The CDR3 DNA reads as TGTGCCACCAGTGAGACCGGGACTAGCGGAGGAGAGACCCAGTACTTC.

The rearrangement links TRBV29-1 to TRBJ1-2, with 8 nucleotides matching TRBD1. This CDR3 comprises 15 residues. J gave up 4 bases and V 3 bases, and 10 bases lay outside the gene matches. Looked up from germline, CDR1 is SQVTM and CDR2 is ANQGSEA. Written as DNA, the CDR3 is TGCAGCGTTGATGGAGACAGGGGCCCCTTCTATGGCTACACCTTC. The encoded protein is CSVDGDRGPFYGYTF.

This clonotype was picked up a small number of times. V gene TRBV3-1 combines with J gene TRBJ2-3; the match to TRBD2 covers 10 bases. CDR1 LGHDT and CDR2 YNNKEL come from the germline V gene (reference sequence). The V segment lost 8 bases and the J segment 5 bases; nucleotides outside the gene matches: 4. This CDR3 is 13 amino acids long. CDR3 coding DNA: TGTGCCAGCGCCGGACTAGCGGAAGATACGCAGTATTTT. This translates into CASAGLAEDTQYF.

The V and J genes are TRBV7-2 and TRBJ2-7; 7 bases agree with TRBD1. Unmatched junction bases numbered 7, after V lost 5 bases and J lost 3 bases. The CDR3 runs to 14 residues. Per germline, CDR1 SGHTA and CDR2 FQGNSA. The CDR3 is CASSVARDSYEQYV. In DNA form, the CDR3 reads TGTGCCAGCAGCGTGGCCCGGGACAGCTACGAGCAGTACGTC.

This rearrangement joins TRBV5-1 to TRBJ2-6; tentatively, D is TRBD1 or TRBD2 (5 bases each). Germline lookup yields CDR1 SGHRS and CDR2 YFSETQ. The CDR3 loop spans 18 amino acids. Trimming pared 4 bases from V and 0 bases from J, leaving 17 bases between. The CDR3 DNA follows: TGCGCCAGCAGCGGCCGGGACGCAAAGAGCTCTGGGGCCAACGTCCTGACTTTC. Its translation: CASSGRDAKSSGANVLTF. Combining the CDR3 with reference TRBV5-1 and TRBJ2-6 gives the whole variable domain KAGVTQTPRYLIKTRGQQVTLSCSPISGHRSVSWYQQTPGQGLQFLFEYFSETQRNKGNFPGRFSGRQFSNSRSEMNVSTLELGDSALYLCASSGRDAKSSGANVLTFGAGSRLTVL.

V gene TRBV7-3 combines with J gene TRBJ1-1; 8 nucleotides line up with TRBD1. The germline CDR1 and CDR2 sequences are SGHTA and FQGTGA. The CDR3 is 12 residues long. V gave up 5 bases and J gave up 7 bases; unmatched junction bases: 3. The CDR3 protein is CASSVGQGEAFF. CDR3 bases: TGTGCCAGCAGCGTCGGACAGGGTGAAGCTTTCTTT.

The table lists this clonotype with many counts. The rearrangement joins TRBV6-5 to TRBJ1-2; a possible D gene is TRBD1 (5 bases). Germline CDR1 is MNHEY and CDR2 is SVGAGI. The V end lost 5 bases, the J end lost 4 bases, and 11 bases lay between the germline ends. CDR3 length: 13 amino acids. The CDR3 DNA reads as TGTGCCAGCAGTAACGGGGGGACCTATGGCTACACCTTC. Encoded protein: CASSNGGTYGYTF.

This clonotype was observed a few times. The V and J genes are TRBV2 and TRBJ2-2; D not certain. The V end lost 8 bases, the J end lost 8 bases, and 12 bases lay between the germline ends. Germline loops: CDR1 SNHLY, CDR2 FYNNEI. The CDR3 is made up of 12 amino acids. The CDR3 sequence: CASLFQPGELFF. CDR3 DNA sequence: TGTGCCAGCCTTTTTCAACCGGGGGAGCTGTTTTTT.

This clonotype came up a few times. The genes are TRBV12-3 or TRBV12-4 and TRBJ2-7, with 7 bases identical to TRBD1. The CDR3 extends over 15 amino acids. The V gene end was trimmed by 8 bases and the J gene end by 3 bases; junction bases not matched to a gene: 13. CDR3 in amino acids: CASGSLEGQHYEQYV. The CDR3 DNA reads as TGTGCCAGCGGTTCCCTTGAGGGACAGCACTACGAGCAGTACGTC.

The chain carries TRBV12-3 or TRBV12-4 and TRBJ1-2; D gene uncertain. Trimming took off 3 bases at V and 7 bases at J, with 12 bases between the two ends. This CDR3 spans 13 amino acids. The CDR3 is CASSLGIGGGYTF. Written as DNA, the CDR3 is TGTGCCAGCAGTTTGGGGATCGGTGGTGGCTACACCTTC.

The chain links TRBV6-5 to TRBJ1-6, with a weak D call TRBD1 (5 bases). This CDR3 is built from 17 residues. Germline CDR1 reads MNHEY; CDR2 reads SVGAGI. V lost 2 bases and J lost 10, with 21 bases in between. CDR3 loop: CASSYGRRATSGSPLHF. The CDR3 DNA reads as TGTGCCAGCAGTTACGGTCGCAGGGCTACAAGCGGATCACCCCTCCACTTT.

The sample holds a few counts of this clonotype. The rearrangement links TRBV4-1 to TRBJ2-7, with a weak D call TRBD2 (5 bases). CDR1 is MGHRA, CDR2 YSYEKL, per germline. The CDR3 spans 13 residues. Trimming shortened V by 1 base and J by 9 bases, and 13 bases separated the two germline ends. CDR3 region: CASSQVRTGRQYF. The CDR3 bases are TGCGCCAGCAGCCAAGTACGGACTGGACGGCAGTACTTC.

The genes are TRBV18 and TRBJ1-3, with 9 bases fitting TRBD1. With 3 bases clipped from V and 2 bases from J, the junction kept 5 bases outside the gene matches. Germline values: CDR1 KGHSH, CDR2 LQKENI. CDR3 size: 16 residues. CDR3 amino acids: CASSPSRQGAGNTIYF. In DNA, the CDR3 is TGTGCCAGCTCACCCTCCAGACAGGGGGCTGGAAACACCATATATTTT.